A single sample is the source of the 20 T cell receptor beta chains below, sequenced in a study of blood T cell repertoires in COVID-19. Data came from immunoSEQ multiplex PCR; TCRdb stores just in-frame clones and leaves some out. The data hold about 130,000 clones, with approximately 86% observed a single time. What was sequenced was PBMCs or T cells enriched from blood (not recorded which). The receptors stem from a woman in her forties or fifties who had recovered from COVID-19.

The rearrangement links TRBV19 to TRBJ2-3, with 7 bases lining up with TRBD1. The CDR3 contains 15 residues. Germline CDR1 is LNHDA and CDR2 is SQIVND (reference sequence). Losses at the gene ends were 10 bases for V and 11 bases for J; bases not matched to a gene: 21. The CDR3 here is CATSPTGKSTGGQYF. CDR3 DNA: TGTGCCACCTCTCCGACAGGGAAAAGCACAGGTGGGCAGTATTTT.

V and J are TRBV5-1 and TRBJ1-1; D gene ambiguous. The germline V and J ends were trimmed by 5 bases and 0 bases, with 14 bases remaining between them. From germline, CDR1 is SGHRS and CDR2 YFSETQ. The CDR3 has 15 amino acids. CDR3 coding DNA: TGCGCCAGCAGTTTTGGGGAGGGCCTGAACACTGAAGCTTTCTTT. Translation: CASSFGEGLNTEAFF.

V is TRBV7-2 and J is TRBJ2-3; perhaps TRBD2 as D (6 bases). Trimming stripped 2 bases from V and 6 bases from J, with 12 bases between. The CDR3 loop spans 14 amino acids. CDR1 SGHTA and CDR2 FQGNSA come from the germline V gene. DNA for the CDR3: TGTGCCAGCAGCTTAAGGGGACTCGACGATACGCAGTATTTT. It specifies CASSLRGLDDTQYF.

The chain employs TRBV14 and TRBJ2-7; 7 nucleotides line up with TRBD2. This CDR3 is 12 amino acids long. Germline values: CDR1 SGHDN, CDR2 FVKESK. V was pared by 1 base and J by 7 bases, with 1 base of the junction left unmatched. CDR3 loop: CASSQGEGEQYF. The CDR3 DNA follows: TGTGCCAGCAGCCAAGGGGAGGGGGAGCAGTACTTC.

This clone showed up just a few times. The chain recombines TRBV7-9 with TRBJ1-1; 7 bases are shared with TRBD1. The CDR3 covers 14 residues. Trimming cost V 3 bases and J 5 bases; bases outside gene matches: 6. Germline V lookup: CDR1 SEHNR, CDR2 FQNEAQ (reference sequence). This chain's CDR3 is CASSFPQGETEAFF. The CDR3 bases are TGTGCCAGCAGCTTTCCCCAGGGGGAGACTGAAGCTTTCTTT. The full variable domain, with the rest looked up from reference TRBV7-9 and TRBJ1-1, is DTGVSQNPRHKITKRGQNVTFRCDPISEHNRLYWYRQTLGQGPEFLTYFQNEAQLEKSRLLSDRFSAERPKGSFSTLEIQRTEQGDSAMYLCASSFPQGETEAFFGQGTRLTVV.

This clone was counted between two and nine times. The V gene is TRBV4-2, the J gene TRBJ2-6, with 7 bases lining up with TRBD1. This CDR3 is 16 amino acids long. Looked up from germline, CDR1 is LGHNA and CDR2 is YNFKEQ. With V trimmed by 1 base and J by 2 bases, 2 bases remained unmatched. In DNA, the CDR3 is TGTGCCAGCAGCCAAGGACAGGGTACTGGGGCCAACGTCCTGACTTTC. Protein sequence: CASSQGQGTGANVLTF.

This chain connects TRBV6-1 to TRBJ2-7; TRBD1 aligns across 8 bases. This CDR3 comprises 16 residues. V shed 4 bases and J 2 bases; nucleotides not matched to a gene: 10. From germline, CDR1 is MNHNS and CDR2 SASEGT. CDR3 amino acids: CASSASRTGTTYEQYF. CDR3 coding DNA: TGTGCCAGCAGTGCCTCCCGGACAGGGACCACCTACGAGCAGTACTTC.

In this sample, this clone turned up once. The DNA of the CDR3 is TGCGCCAGCAGTGAGCAGGGGTCTGACGAGCAGTACTTC. Amino acids: CASSEQGSDEQYF. The chain recombines TRBV10-1 with TRBJ2-7; perhaps TRBD1 as D (6 bases). Between the trimmed V and J ends, which lost 2 bases and 5 bases, there was a span of 10 bases. Germline loops: CDR1 WNHNN, CDR2 SYGVQD (reference sequence). The CDR3 has 13 residues.

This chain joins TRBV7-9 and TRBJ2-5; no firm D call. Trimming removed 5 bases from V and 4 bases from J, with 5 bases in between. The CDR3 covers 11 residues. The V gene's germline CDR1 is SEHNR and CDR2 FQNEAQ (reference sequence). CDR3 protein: CASSTGETQYF. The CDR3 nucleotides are TGTGCCAGCAGCACGGGAGAGACCCAGTACTTC.

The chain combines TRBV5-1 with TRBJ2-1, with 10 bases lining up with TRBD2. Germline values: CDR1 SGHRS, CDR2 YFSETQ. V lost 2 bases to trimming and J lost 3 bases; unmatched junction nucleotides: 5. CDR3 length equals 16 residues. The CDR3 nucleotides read TGCGCCAGCAGCTTAGGGACTAGCGACCTCTACAATGAGCAGTTCTTC. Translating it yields CASSLGTSDLYNEQFF. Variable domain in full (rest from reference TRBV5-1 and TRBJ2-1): KAGVTQTPRYLIKTRGQQVTLSCSPISGHRSVSWYQQTPGQGLQFLFEYFSETQRNKGNFPGRFSGRQFSNSRSEMNVSTLELGDSALYLCASSLGTSDLYNEQFFGPGTRLTVL.

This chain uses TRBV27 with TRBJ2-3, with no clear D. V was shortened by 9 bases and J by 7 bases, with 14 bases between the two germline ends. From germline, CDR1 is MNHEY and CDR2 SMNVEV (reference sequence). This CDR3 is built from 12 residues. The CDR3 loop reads CASTSPVYTQYF. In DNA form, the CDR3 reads TGTGCCAGTACCTCCCCGGTTTATACGCAGTATTTT.

The CDR3, as DNA: TGTGCCAGCAGCTTACAGGGGGCTGTCTATGGCTACACCTTC. As protein: CASSLQGAVYGYTF. V and J are TRBV7-2 and TRBJ1-2, with 8 bases identical to TRBD1. The CDR3 totals 14 residues. The ends lost 2 bases at V and 4 bases at J; junction bases unmatched: 3. CDR1 is SGHTA, CDR2 FQGNSA, per germline. Filled out from reference TRBV7-2 and TRBJ1-2, the complete variable domain reads GAGVSQSPSNKVTEKGKDVELRCDPISGHTALYWYRQSLGQGLEFLIYFQGNSAPDKSGLPSDRFSAERTGGSVSTLTIQRTQQEDSAVYLCASSLQGAVYGYTFGSGTRLTVV.

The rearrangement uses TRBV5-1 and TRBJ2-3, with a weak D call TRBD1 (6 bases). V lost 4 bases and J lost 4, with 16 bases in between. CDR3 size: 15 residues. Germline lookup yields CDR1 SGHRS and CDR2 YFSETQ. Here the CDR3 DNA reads TGCGCCAGCAGCGTTTCAGGGGAACTGGCAGATACGCAGTATTTT. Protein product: CASSVSGELADTQYF.

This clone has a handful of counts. The CDR3 bases are TGTGCCATCAGGGGGACAGGTGAAAGGGGGGAGCTGTTTTTT. Translation: CAIRGTGERGELFF. The genes are TRBV10-3 and TRBJ2-2; 8 nucleotides line up with TRBD1. V was pared by 6 bases and J by 8 bases, with 8 bases of the junction left unmatched. Germline V lookup: CDR1 ENHRY, CDR2 SYGVKD. CDR3 length equals 14 residues.

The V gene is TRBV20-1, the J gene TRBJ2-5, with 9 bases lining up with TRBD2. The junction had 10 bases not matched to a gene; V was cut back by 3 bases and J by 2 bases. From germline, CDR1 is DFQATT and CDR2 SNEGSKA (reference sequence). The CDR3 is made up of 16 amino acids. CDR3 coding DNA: TGCAGTGCTAGTCCCTGGGCTAGCGGGGCACAAGAGACCCAGTACTTC. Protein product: CSASPWASGAQETQYF.

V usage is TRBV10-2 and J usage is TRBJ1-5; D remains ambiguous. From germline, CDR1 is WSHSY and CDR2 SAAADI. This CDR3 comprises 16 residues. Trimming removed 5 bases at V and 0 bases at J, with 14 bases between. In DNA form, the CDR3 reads TGCGCCAGCAGTTCTTTAGTCGCGGATAGCAATCAGCCCCAGCATTTT. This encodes CASSSLVADSNQPQHF.

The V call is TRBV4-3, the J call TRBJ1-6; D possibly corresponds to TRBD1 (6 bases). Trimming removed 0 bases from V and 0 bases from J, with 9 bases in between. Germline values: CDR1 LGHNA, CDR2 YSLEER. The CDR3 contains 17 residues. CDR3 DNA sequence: TGCGCCAGCAGCCAAGACAGGGACAACTCCTATAATTCACCCCTCCACTTT. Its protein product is CASSQDRDNSYNSPLHF.

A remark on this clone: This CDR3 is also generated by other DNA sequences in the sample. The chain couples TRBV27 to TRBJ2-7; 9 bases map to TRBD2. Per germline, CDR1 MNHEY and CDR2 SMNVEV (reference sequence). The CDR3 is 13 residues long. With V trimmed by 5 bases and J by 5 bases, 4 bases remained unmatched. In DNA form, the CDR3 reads TGTGCCAGCAGTCTGCGGGGGGGCCACGAGCAGTACTTC. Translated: CASSLRGGHEQYF.

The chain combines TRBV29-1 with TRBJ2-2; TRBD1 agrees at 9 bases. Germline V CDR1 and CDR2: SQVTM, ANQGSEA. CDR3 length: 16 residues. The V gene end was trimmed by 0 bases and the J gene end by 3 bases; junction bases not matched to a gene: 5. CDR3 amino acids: CSVEDAGQGYTGELFF. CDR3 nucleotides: TGCAGCGTTGAAGATGCGGGACAGGGCTACACCGGGGAGCTGTTTTTT.

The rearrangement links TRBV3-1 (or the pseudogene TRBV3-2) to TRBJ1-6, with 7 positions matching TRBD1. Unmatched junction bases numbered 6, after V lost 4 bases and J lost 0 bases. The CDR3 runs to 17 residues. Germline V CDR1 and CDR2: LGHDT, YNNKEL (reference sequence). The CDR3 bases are TGTGCCAGCAGCCTACGACAGGGCAGCTCCTATAATTCACCCCTCCACTTT. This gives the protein CASSLRQGSSYNSPLHF.